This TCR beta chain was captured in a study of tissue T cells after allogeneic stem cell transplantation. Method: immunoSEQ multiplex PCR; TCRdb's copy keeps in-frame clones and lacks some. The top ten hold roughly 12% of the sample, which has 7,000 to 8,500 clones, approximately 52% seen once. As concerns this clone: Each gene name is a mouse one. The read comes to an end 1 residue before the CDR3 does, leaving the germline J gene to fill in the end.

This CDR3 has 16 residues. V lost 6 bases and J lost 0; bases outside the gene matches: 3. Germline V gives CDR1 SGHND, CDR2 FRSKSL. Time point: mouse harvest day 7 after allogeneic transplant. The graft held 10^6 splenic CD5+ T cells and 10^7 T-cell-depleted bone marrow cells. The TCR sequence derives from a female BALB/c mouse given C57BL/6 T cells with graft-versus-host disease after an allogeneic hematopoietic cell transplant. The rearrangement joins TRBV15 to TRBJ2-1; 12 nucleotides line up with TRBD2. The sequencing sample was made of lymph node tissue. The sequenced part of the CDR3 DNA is TGTGCCAGCAGCGGGACTGGGGGGAATAACTATGCTGAGCAGTTC. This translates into CASSGTGGNNYAEQF. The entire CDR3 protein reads CASSGTGGNNYAEQFF.